Listed below are T cell receptor beta chains from one sample, sequenced in a study of cytomegalovirus exposure and HLA in healthy donors. Clones were read by immunoSEQ multiplex PCR, and TCRdb kept only the in-frame ones, dropping some. The sample consists of 100,000 or so clones, 70% to 85% of them appearing once. The sequenced sample was PBMCs. The receptors come from a woman in her forties in good health and CMV-seronegative. Both conserved end residues are trimmed from each CDR3. Fields, in order: V gene, CDR3 length, D gene, J gene, CDR3 protein. The D gene is left open where the match is weak.

TRBV28	11	TRBD1	TRBJ1-1	ASSQGGGTEAF
TRBV5-5	11	.	TRBJ1-2	ASSPQGGDGYT
TRBV2	13	TRBD1	TRBJ1-5	ASSGGQGPNQPQH
TRBV7-8	14	.	TRBJ1-3	ASSLGTAYSGNTIY
TRBV7-8	12	.	TRBJ2-5	ASSRGELLETQY
TRBV7-9	10	.	TRBJ1-4	ASSLGGSGLF
TRBV28	13	TRBD2	TRBJ2-7	ASRPPSGSMYEQY
TRBV27	12	.	TRBJ1-2	ASSFRSRDKGYT
TRBV6-5	12	TRBD2	TRBJ2-7	ASSLRETLYEQY
TRBV19	12	.	TRBJ1-2	ASSIGFSEAGYT
TRBV4-2	14	TRBD2	TRBJ2-7	ASSQEVAGGPGVQY
TRBV19	12	.	TRBJ2-7	ASSIARGSNEQY
TRBV4-2	11	.	TRBJ2-3	ASSLAGTDTQY
TRBV7-9	11	TRBD1	TRBJ2-1	ASNTGVEGEQF
TRBV19	13	.	TRBJ2-2	ATSPGLYGPGELF
TRBV4-1	12	.	TRBJ2-3	ASSQGHSADTQY
TRBV10-2	14	.	TRBJ2-1	ASSTRTGTPYNEQF